This TCR beta chain was sequenced during a study of T cell responses to AZD1222 COVID-19 vaccine. TCRdb's copy holds only in-frame clones and misses some; the assay was immunoSEQ multiplex PCR. This repertoire shows about 150,000 clones, 92% found once; its top ten account for under 3.5%. This sequence was found in an adult who received the AZD1222 COVID-19 vaccine. The sample consisted of peripheral blood, taken 28 days after the second AZD1222 dose.

CDR3 coding DNA: TGTGCCAGCAGCTTAGACGGAGCGAACTACGAGCAGTACTTC. As protein: CASSLDGANYEQYF. This chain links TRBV5-4 with TRBJ2-7; D is ambiguous. V was cut by 2 bases and J by 3 bases, with 12 bases left in between. From germline, CDR1 is SGHNT and CDR2 YYREEE (reference sequence). The CDR3 is 14 residues long.